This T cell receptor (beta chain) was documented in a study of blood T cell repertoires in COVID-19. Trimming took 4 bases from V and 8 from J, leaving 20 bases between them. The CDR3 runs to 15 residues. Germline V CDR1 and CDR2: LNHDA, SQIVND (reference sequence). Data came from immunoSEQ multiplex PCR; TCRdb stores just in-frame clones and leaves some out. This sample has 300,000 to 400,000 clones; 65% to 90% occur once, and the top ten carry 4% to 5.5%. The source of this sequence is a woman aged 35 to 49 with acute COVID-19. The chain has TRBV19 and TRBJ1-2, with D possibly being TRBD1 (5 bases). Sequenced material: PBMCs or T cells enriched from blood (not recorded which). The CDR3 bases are TGTGCCAGTAGTACCGCAATACAGGTAACCCACGGCTACACCTTC. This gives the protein CASSTAIQVTHGYTF.